This T cell receptor beta chain was observed in a study of cytomegalovirus exposure and HLA in healthy donors. Study in general: Unique TCRs numbering some 80 million, obtained from HLA-typed donors, made up an early data release. Within the Caucasian-associated ancestry cluster were around 81% of the approximately 390 genotyped donors.

Germline values: CDR1 MNHEY, CDR2 SMNVEV (reference sequence). This CDR3 is 15 amino acids long. The germline V and J ends were trimmed by 6 bases and 6 bases, with 18 bases remaining between them. It was with 60 Vbeta and 13 Jbeta primers that the PCR ran. Sequencing was performed with immunoSEQ multiplex PCR; in TCRdb, only in-frame clones are kept and a portion is missing. The sample has under 150,000 clones; around 73% are singletons. With regard to this clone: What it recognizes is unknown.

Study conclusions and caveats: The number of N-insertions in an Asian-associated ancestry cluster was reportedly below the 666-donor mean in a later analysis.

The TCR originated in a woman in her thirties or forties in good health and CMV-seronegative. Source material: PBMCs. The genes are TRBV27 and TRBJ2-1, with D perhaps TRBD1 (6 bases). CDR3 amino acids: CASRRSGHPFNEQFF. The CDR3 DNA reads as TGTGCCAGCAGAAGATCGGGACACCCATTCAATGAGCAGTTCTTC.